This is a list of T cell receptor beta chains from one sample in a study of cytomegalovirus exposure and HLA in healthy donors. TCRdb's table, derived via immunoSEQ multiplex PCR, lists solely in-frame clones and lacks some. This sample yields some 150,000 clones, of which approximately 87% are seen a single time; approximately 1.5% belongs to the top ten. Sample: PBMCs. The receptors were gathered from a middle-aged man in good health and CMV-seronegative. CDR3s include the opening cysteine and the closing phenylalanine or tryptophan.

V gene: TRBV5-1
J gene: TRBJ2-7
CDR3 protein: CASSRPPDRMTYEQYF

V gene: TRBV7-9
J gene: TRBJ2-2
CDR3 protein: CASSLDRVNTGELFF

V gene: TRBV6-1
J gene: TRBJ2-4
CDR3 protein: CASSLRTGGIQYF

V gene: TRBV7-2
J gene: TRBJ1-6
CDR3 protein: CASSWTGESGSPLHF

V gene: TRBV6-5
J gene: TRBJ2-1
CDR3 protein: CASSTSGEQFF

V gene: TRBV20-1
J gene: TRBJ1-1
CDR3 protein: CSARTRTEAFF

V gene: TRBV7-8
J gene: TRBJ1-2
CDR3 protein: CASSLGLPLGTANYGYTF

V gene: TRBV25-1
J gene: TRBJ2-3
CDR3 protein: CASSELWDRVDTQYF

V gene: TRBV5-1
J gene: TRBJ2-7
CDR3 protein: CASRGSGAYEQYF

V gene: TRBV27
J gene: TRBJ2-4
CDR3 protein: CASSLLIETGDQNIQYF

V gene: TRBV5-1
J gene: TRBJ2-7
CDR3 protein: CASSLLWSPSDEQYF

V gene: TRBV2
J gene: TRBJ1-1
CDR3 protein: CASRDSANTEAFF

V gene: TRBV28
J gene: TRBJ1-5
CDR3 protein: CASRRPGQSNQPQHF

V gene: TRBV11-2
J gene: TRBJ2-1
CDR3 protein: CASSRDRGLDEQFF

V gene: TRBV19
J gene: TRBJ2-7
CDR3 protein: CASSIVGTGVNEQYF

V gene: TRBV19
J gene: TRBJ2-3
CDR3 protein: CASSPRLLAGFTDTQYF

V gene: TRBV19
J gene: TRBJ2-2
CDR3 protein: CASSMGQPTGELFF

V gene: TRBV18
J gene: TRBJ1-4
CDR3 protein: CASSEGGSLEKLFF

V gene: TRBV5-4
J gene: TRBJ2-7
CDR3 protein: CASSSRTSGRPYEQYF

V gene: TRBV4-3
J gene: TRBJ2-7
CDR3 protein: CASSQDQSQTHEQYF

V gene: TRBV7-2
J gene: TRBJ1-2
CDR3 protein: CASSLGRFGYGYTF

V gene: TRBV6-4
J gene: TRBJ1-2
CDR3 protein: CASSDGAGNYGYTF

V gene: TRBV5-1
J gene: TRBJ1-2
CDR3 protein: CASSSGQSSNYGYTF